This T cell receptor beta chain appears in the sequencing data of a study of cytomegalovirus exposure and HLA in healthy donors. The sample holds one count of this clone. The sample holds other DNA sequences that translate to the same CDR3. Germline V gives CDR1 SEHNR, CDR2 FQNEAQ (reference sequence). The V segment lost 4 bases and the J segment 2 bases; nucleotides outside the gene matches: 2. The CDR3 loop spans 13 amino acids. The study ran its PCR with 60 Vbeta and 13 Jbeta primers. Sequencing was performed with immunoSEQ multiplex PCR; in TCRdb, only in-frame clones are kept and a portion is missing. The table records about 140,000 clones, around 80% of them present only once.

Source material: PBMCs. The V and J genes are TRBV7-9 and TRBJ2-7; 7 bases match TRBD2. This TCR came from a woman in her forties in good health and CMV-seropositive. In DNA, the CDR3 is TGTGCCAGCAGCTCAGGGAGGGCCTACGAGCAGTACTTC. This sequence encodes CASSSGRAYEQYF.